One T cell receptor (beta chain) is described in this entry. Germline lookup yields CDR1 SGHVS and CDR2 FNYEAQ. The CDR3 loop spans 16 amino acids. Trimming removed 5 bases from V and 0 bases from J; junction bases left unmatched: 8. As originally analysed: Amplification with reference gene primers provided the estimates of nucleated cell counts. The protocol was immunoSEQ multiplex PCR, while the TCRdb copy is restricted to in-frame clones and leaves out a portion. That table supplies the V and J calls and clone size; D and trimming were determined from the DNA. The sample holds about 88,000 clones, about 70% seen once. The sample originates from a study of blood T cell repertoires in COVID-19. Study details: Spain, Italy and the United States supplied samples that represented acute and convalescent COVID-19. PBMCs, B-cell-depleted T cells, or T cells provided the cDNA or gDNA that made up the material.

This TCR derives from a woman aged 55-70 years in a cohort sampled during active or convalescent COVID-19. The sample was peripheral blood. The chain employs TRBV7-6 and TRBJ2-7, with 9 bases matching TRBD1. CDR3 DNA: TGTGCCAGCAGCATGACCGGGACAGGGACCTCCTACGAGCAGTACTTC. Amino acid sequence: CASSMTGTGTSYEQYF.